The present TCR beta chain was sequenced within a study of radiotherapy plus CTLA-4 blockade in lung cancer. General study points: With interferon-beta, early dynamics of blood T cell clones were reported to best predict response.

Patients had chemo-refractory metastatic non-small-cell lung cancer and received focal radiation plus CTLA-4 blockade that used ipilimumab. Turning to this clone: Its antigen is currently unknown.

The protocol was immunoSEQ multiplex PCR, while the TCRdb copy is restricted to in-frame clones and leaves out a portion. The table lists approximately 100,000 clones, 82% of them singletons. V lost 4 bases and J lost 5, with 12 bases in between. Germline CDR1 reads MDHEN; CDR2 reads SYDVKM. This CDR3 region has 14 residues. The TCR originated in a human donor with non-small cell lung cancer who had a partial response to radiotherapy plus ipilimumab. Sample: peripheral blood, taken from a patient treated with radiotherapy plus ipilimumab. The V gene is TRBV28, the J gene TRBJ2-1, with TRBD1 as a possible D gene (6 bases). The chain's CDR3 is CASSSGQRHNEQFF. CDR3 DNA: TGTGCCAGCAGTTCAGGACAGCGCCACAATGAGCAGTTCTTC.